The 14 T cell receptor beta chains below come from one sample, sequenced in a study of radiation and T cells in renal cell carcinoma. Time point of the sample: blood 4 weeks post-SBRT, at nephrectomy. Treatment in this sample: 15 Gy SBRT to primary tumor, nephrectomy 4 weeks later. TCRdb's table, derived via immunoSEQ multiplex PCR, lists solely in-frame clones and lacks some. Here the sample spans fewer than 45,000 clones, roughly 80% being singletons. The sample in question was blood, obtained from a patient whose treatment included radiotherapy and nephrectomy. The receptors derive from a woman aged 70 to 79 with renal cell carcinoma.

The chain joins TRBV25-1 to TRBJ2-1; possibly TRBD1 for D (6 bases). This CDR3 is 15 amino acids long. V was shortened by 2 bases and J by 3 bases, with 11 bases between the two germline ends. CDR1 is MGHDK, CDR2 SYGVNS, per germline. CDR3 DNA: TGTGCCAGCAGTGAAACAGGGAAGGGCTACAATGAGCAGTTCTTC. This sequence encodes CASSETGKGYNEQFF.

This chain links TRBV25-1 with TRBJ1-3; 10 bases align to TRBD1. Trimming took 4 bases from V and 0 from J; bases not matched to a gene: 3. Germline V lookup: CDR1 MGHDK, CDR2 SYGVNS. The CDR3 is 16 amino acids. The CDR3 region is CASSGDRGRSGNTIYF. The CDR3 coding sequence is TGTGCCAGCAGTGGGGACAGGGGCCGCTCTGGAAACACCATATATTTT.

CDR3 sequence reads: CASSDAAGAYEQYF. Written as DNA, the CDR3 is TGTGCCAGCAGTGACGCAGCGGGGGCCTACGAGCAGTACTTC. This sequence joins TRBV2 and TRBJ2-7; the match to TRBD2 covers 8 bases. V trimming: 3 bases; J trimming: 2 bases; junction bases outside the gene matches: 3. The V gene's germline CDR1 is SNHLY and CDR2 FYNNEI. There are 14 residues in the CDR3.

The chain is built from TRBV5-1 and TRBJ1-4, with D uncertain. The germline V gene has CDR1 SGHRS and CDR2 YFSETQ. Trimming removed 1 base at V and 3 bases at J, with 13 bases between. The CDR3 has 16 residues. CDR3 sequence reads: CASSLLASGANEKLFF. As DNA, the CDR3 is TGCGCCAGCAGCTTGTTAGCCTCGGGTGCTAATGAAAAACTGTTTTTT.

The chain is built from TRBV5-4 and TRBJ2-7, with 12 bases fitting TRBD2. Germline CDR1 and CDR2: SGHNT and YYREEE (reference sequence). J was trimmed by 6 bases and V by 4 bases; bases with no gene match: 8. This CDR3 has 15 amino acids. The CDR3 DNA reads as TGTGCCAGCAGCCCGACTAGCGGGAGAAAAGGCGAGCAGTACTTC. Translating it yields CASSPTSGRKGEQYF.

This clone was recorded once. The CDR3 protein is CASSFSGTSNNEQFF. The CDR3 coding sequence is TGTGCCAGTAGTTTCTCCGGGACCTCGAACAATGAGCAGTTCTTC. This chain uses TRBV19 with TRBJ2-1; D is possibly TRBD1 or TRBD2 (5 bases each). Germline values: CDR1 LNHDA, CDR2 SQIVND (reference sequence). V was trimmed by 5 bases and J by 5 bases, leaving 16 bases between them. This CDR3 has 15 residues.

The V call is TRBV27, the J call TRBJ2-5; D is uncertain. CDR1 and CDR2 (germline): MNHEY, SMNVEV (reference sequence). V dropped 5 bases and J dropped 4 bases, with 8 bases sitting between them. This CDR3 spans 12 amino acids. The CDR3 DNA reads TGTGCCAGCAGTCACGGGCGAGAGACCCAGTACTTC. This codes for CASSHGRETQYF.

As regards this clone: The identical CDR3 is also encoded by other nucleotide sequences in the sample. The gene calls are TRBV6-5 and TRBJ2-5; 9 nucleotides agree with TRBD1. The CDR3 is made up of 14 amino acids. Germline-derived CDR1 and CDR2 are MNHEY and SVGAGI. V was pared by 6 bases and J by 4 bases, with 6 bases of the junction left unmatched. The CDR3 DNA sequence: TGTGCCAGCAGACCGACAGGGGGTCTAGAGACCCAGTACTTC. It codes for CASRPTGGLETQYF.

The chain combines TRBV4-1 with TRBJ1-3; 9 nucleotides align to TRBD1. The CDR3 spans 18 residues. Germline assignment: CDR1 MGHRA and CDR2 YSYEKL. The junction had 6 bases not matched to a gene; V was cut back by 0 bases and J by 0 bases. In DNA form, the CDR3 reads TGCGCCAGCAGCCAAGATGGGGGGACAGGGTTCTCTGGAAACACCATATATTTT. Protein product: CASSQDGGTGFSGNTIYF.

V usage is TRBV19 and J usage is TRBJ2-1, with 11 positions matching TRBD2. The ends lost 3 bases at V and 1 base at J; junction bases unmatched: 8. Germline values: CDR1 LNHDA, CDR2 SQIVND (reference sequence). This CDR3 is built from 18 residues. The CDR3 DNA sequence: TGTGCCAGTAGTATCTCTGCCGCTAGCGGGGGGTCCTACAATGAGCAGTTCTTC. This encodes CASSISAASGGSYNEQFF.

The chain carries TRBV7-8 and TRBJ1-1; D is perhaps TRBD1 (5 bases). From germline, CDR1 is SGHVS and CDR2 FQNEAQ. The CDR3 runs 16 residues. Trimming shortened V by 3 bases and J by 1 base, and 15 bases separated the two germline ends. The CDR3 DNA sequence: TGTGCCAGCAGCTTTTCCAGTAGGGGCACGAACACTGAAGCTTTCTTT. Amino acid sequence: CASSFSSRGTNTEAFF.

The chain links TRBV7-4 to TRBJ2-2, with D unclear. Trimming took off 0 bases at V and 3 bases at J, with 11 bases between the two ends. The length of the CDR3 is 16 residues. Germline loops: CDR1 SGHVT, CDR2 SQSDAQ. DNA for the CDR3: TGTGCCAGCAGCTTAGCGCTCCGGCTTGACACCGGGGAGCTGTTTTTT. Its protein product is CASSLALRLDTGELFF.

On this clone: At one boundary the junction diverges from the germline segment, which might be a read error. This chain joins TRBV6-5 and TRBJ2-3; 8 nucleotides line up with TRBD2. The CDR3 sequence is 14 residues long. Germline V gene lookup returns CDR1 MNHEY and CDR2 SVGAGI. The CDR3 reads CASTGAGGTDTQYF. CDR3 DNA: TGTGCCAGCACCGGGGCGGGGGGCACCGATACGCAGTATTTT.

The CDR3 region is CASSPGLAGGTHEQYF. The CDR3 DNA sequence: TGTGCCAGCAGTCCCGGACTAGCGGGGGGGACCCACGAGCAGTACTTC. This chain links TRBV27 with TRBJ2-7; 15 bases align to TRBD2. The length of the CDR3 is 16 residues. V lost 5 bases, J lost 5 bases, and 7 bases stayed unmatched. Germline V gene lookup returns CDR1 MNHEY and CDR2 SMNVEV (reference sequence).